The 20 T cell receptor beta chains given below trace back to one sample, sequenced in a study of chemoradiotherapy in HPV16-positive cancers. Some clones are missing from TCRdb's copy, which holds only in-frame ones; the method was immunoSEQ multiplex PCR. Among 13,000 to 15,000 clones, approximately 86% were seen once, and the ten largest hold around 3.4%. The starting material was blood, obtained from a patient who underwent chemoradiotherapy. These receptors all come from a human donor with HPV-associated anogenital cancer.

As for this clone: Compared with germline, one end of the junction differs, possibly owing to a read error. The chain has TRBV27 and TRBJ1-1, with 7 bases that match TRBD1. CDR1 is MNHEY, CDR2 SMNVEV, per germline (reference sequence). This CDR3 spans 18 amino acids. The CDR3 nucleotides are TGTGCCCGCAGTTCCCGAGTACAAGGGGGCGGCTTGAACACTGAAGCTTTCTTT. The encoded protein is CARSSRVQGGGLNTEAFF.

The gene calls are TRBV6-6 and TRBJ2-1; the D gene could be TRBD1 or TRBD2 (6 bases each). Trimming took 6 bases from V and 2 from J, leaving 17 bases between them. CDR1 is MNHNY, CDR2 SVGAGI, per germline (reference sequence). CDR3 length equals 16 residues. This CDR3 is CASRASARGAYNEQFF. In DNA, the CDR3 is TGTGCCAGCAGGGCCTCGGCAAGGGGGGCCTACAATGAGCAGTTCTTC.

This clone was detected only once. This chain's CDR3 is CASDWTRGSSQPQHF. DNA for the CDR3: TGTGCCAGCGACTGGACCAGGGGTTCAAGTCAGCCCCAGCATTTT. The chain recombines TRBV6-1 with TRBJ1-5; a weak D match, TRBD1 (6 bases). This CDR3 has 15 amino acids. Trimming cost V 8 bases and J 6 bases, with 20 bases left between them. Looked up from germline, CDR1 is MNHNS and CDR2 is SASEGT.

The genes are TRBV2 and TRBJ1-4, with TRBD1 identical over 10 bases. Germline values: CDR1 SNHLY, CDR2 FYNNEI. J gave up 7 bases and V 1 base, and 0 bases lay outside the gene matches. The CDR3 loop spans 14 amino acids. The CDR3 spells CASSEGTGGEKLFF. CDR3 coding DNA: TGTGCCAGCAGTGAAGGGACAGGGGGTGAAAAACTGTTTTTT.

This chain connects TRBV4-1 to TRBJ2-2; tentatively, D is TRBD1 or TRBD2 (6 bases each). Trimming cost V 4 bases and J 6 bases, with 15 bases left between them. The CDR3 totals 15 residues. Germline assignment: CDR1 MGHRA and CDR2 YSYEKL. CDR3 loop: CASSPRWGAPGELFF. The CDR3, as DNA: TGCGCCAGCAGCCCGCGGTGGGGGGCCCCCGGGGAGCTGTTTTTT.

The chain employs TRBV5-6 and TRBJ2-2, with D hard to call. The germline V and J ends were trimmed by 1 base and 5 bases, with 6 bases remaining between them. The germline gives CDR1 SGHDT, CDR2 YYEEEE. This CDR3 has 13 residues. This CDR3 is CASSLFGTGELFF. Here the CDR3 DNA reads TGTGCCAGCAGCTTGTTTGGGACCGGGGAGCTGTTTTTT.

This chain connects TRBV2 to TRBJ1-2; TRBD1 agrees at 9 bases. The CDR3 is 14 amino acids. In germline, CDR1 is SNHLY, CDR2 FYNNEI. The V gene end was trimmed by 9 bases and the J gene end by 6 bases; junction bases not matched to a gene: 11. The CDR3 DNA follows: TGTGCCAGACAATCGGACAGGGGAGCGGATGGCTACACCTTC. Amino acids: CARQSDRGADGYTF.

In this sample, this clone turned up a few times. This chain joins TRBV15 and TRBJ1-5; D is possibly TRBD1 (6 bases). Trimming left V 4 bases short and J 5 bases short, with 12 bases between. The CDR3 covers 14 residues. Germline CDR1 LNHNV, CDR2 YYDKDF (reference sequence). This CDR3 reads CATSMTGPHQPQHF. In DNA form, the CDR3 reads TGTGCCACCAGCATGACAGGTCCCCATCAGCCCCAGCATTTT.

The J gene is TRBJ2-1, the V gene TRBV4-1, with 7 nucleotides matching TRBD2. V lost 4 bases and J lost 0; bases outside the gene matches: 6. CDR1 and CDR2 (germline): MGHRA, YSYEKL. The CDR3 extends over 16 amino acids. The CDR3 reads CASSPQRGSSYNEQFF. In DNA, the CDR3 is TGCGCCAGCAGCCCTCAGCGGGGCAGCTCCTACAATGAGCAGTTCTTC.

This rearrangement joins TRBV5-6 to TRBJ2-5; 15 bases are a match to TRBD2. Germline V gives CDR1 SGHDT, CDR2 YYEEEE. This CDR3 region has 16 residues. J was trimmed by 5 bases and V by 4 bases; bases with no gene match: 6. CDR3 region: CASSRTSGGAVETQYF. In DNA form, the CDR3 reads TGTGCCAGCAGCCGGACTAGCGGGGGGGCGGTGGAGACCCAGTACTTC.

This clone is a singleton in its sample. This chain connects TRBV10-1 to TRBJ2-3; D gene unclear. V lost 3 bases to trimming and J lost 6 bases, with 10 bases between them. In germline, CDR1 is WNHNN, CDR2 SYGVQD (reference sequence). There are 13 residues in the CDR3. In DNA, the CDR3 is TGCGCCAGCAGTGAAAGGGTTGCGGATACGCAGTATTTT. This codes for CASSERVADTQYF.

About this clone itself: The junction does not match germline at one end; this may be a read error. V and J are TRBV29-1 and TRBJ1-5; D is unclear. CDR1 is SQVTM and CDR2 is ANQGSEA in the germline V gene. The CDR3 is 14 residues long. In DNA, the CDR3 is TGCAGCGTCGAAGAGGGCGGGAGCAATCAGCCCCAGCATTTT. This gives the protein CSVEEGGSNQPQHF.

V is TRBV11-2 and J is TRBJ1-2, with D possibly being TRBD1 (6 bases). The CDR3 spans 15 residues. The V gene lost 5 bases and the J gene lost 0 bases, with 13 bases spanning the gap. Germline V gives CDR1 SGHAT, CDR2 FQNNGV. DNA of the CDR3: TGTGCCAGCAGCCGCGATACAGGGTCTAACTATGGCTACACCTTC. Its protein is CASSRDTGSNYGYTF.

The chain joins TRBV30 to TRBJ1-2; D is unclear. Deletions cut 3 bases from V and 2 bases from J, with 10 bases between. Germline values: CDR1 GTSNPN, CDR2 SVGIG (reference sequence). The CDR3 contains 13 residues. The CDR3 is CAWSEVFNYGYTF. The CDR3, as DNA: TGTGCCTGGAGCGAGGTCTTCAACTATGGCTACACCTTC.

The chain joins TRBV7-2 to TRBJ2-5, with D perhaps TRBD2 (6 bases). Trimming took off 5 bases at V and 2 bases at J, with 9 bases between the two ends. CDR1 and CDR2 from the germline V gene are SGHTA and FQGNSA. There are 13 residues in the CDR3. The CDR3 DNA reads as TGTGCCAGCAGCCCGGCGGGGCAAGAGACCCAGTACTTC. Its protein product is CASSPAGQETQYF.

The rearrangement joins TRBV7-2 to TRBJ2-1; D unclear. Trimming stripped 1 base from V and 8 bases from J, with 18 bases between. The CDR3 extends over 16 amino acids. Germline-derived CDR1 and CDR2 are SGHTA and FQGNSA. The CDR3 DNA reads TGTGCCAGCAGCTTAGGTCGACGACTTCAGTTCGATGAGCAGTTCTTC. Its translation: CASSLGRRLQFDEQFF.

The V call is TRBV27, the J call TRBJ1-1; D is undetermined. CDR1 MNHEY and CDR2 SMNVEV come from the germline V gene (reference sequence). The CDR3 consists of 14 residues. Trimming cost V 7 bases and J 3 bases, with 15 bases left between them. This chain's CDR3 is CASTPAGYYTEAFF. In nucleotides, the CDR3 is TGTGCCAGCACCCCGGCAGGATACTACACTGAAGCTTTCTTT.

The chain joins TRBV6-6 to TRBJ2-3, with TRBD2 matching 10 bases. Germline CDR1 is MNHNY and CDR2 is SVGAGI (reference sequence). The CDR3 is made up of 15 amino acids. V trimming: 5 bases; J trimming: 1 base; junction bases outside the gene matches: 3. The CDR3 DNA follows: TGTGCCAGCAGTCCGCTAGCGGGGGGCACAGATACGCAGTATTTT. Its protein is CASSPLAGGTDTQYF.

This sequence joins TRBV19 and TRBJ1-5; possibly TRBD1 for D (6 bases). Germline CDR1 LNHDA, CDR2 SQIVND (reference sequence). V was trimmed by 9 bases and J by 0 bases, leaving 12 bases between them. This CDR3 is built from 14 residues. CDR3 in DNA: TGTGCCAGGGGACACCTAATTAGCAATCAGCCCCAGCATTTT. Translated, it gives CARGHLISNQPQHF.

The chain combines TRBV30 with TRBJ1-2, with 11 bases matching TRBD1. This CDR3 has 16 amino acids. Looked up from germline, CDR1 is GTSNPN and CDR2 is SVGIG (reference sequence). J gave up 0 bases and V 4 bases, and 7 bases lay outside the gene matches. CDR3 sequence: CAWKAGQGVSNYGYTF. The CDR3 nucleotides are TGTGCCTGGAAGGCGGGACAGGGGGTCTCTAACTATGGCTACACCTTC.